These 2 T cell receptor beta chains share one sample of origin, sequenced in a study of vaccination and CD4 T cells after COVID-19 (dated by TCRdb to 2022 to 2024). The library was produced with PCR. The run used an Illumina iSeq 100. DNA from cultured CD4+ T cells underwent TCR sequencing with the Oncomine TCR Beta short-read assay at the Johns Hopkins FTIC core. TCRdb reanalyzed the raw reads on its own, using fastp at Q25 for trimming and MiXCR for clone calling, and kept in-frame beta chains. Rows matching on CDR3 protein sequence are summarized as one entry with the most common DNA and genes. Present in this sample are 15,000 to 20,000 distinct CDR3 sequences, approximately 60% of which were seen just once. The ten largest account for approximately 8% of the sample. The treatment or condition label corresponds to: roughly nine-day PBMC culture with coronavirus spike peptide pools or control peptides (ViraFEST assay).

These receptors lack a known antigen. The source material was CD4+ T cells from blood, cultured in vitro. These receptors were taken from a human donor who had recovered from COVID-19.

The chain uses TRBV6-1 and TRBJ1-2; D call uncertain. The CDR3 is 12 amino acids. Germline CDR1 reads MNHNS; CDR2 reads SASEGT. Deletions cut 5 bases from V and 3 bases from J, with 7 bases between. The CDR3 loop is CASSLVDYGYTF. The CDR3, as DNA: TGTGCCAGCAGTCTGGTAGACTATGGCTACACCTTC.

In its sample, this clonotype was seen a few times. The rearrangement joins TRBV7-9 to TRBJ2-5; maybe TRBD1 (6 bases). Germline V gene data show CDR1 as SEHNR and CDR2 as FQNEAQ (reference sequence). V lost 2 bases, J lost 4 bases, and 17 bases lay in between. The CDR3 sequence is 16 residues long. For the CDR3, the DNA is TGTGCCAGCAGCTTATTCATGGGGGCCGGTGGAGAGACCCAGTACTTC. Amino acid sequence: CASSLFMGAGGETQYF. Drawing the rest from reference TRBV7-9 and TRBJ2-5, the complete variable domain is DTGVSQNPRHKITKRGQNVTFRCDPISEHNRLYWYRQTLGQGPEFLTYFQNEAQLEKSRLLSDRFSAERPKGSFSTLEIQRTEQGDSAMYLCASSLFMGAGGETQYFGPGTRLLVL.